A selection of T cell receptor beta chains follows, all from one sample in a study of blood T cell repertoires in COVID-19. The protocol was immunoSEQ multiplex PCR, while the TCRdb copy is restricted to in-frame clones and leaves out a portion. In the table there are a few hundred thousand clones, approximately 85% of which are singletons. The sample comprised peripheral blood. The receptors shown here come from a human donor with COVID-19, enrolled during active disease. The donor label of this sample is uncertain. CDR3s include the opening cysteine and the closing phenylalanine or tryptophan.

j_gene,v_gene,CDR3aa
TRBJ1-5,TRBV5-1,CASSLEGADQPQHF
TRBJ1-2,TRBV28,CASDTTGRGGYTF
TRBJ2-2,TRBV5-1,CASSLKWDRAGNGELFF
TRBJ2-2,TRBV7-3,CASSPDFSNTGELFF
TRBJ2-5,TRBV12-5,CASGSPWDNSETQYF
TRBJ1-4,TRBV19,CASSTRTGPNEKLFF
TRBJ2-5,TRBV19,CASSISRETQYF
TRBJ1-5,TRBV6-2/TRBV6-3,CASSPSAFSGGNQPQHF
TRBJ1-4,TRBV14,CASSQDKGRLFF
TRBJ1-1,TRBV7-2,CASSLDGGEGSRAFF
TRBJ2-7,TRBV10-1,CASSESGTRYEQYF
TRBJ1-1,TRBV25-1,CASSVTRQMNTEAFF
TRBJ2-1,TRBV7-2,CASSLTRETYNEQFF
TRBJ1-1,TRBV9,CASSFRGGGTEAFF
TRBJ1-3,TRBV18,CASSPPGSGSYTIYF
TRBJ2-5,TRBV6-5,CASSSMRQGGETQYF
TRBJ2-7,TRBV7-9,CASSSTTSHEQYF
TRBJ2-7,TRBV3-1/TRBV3-2,CASSPYGLAVAYEQYF
TRBJ1-1,TRBV11-2,CASSPRRGRGTEAFF
TRBJ2-2,TRBV27,CASSSGFGQSGYEARELFF
TRBJ2-5,TRBV5-1,CASSLRSGRAYETQYF
TRBJ1-6,TRBV4-3,CASSQAPRGLNSPLHF
TRBJ2-7,TRBV6-5,CASSRSSYEQYF
TRBJ1-5,TRBV7-6,CASSLGTRTLNQPQHF
TRBJ2-3,TRBV11-3,CASSSGLGGFTDTQYF
TRBJ1-5,TRBV30,CAWSYLNPGTGGRQPQHF
TRBJ1-3,TRBV7-9,CASRDNGAGNTIYF
TRBJ2-1,TRBV7-3,CASSSDSYNEQFF
TRBJ2-7,TRBV3-1/TRBV3-2,CASSQTGTSYEQYF
TRBJ2-3,TRBV25-1,CASSEVAGGADTQYF
TRBJ2-1,TRBV9,CASSPRLAGGSKRFF
TRBJ2-1,TRBV4-3,CASSYGGAGGPRENEQFF
TRBJ1-2,TRBV27,CASRTMGGSHGYTF
TRBJ2-7,TRBV5-8,CASSRDRNSYEQYF
TRBJ2-2,TRBV4-3,CASSQTGGRNTGELFF
TRBJ1-1,TRBV28,CASSLSGQGDTEAFF
TRBJ2-7,TRBV10-3,CAISGRLPETAEQYF
TRBJ2-2,TRBV7-7,CASSSLAGVTGELFF
TRBJ2-5,TRBV27,CASSLYRGQETQYF
TRBJ2-3,TRBV2,CASRGGQRLTDTQYF
TRBJ1-1,TRBV27,CASSKNTEAFF
TRBJ2-7,TRBV2,CASSVGPLGGGYEQYF
TRBJ1-2,TRBV30,CAWSFGGENGYTF
TRBJ1-1,TRBV4-3,CASSQLESGAEAFF
TRBJ2-7,TRBV19,CASSNSRDWRYEQYF
TRBJ2-2,TRBV30,CAWSPQGSLFF
TRBJ2-4,TRBV19,CASSAKNIQYF
TRBJ2-7,TRBV6-2/TRBV6-3,CASSSRTSGSGAYEQYF
TRBJ1-5,TRBV2,CASSVAADSNQPQHF
TRBJ2-2,TRBV15,CATSSAREYNTGELFF
TRBJ1-1,TRBV30,CAWSVRQSEAFF
TRBJ1-1,TRBV7-9,CASSFPERTEAFF
TRBJ1-5,TRBV2,CASSSRPFSNQPQHF
TRBJ1-1,TRBV2,CASTSDSRSFF